This note documents a single T cell receptor beta chain sequence. In the original analysis: Amplification with reference gene primers provided the estimates of nucleated cell counts. Measured with immunoSEQ multiplex PCR; TCRdb has only the in-frame clones, and not every one. That table furnishes V, J and clone size, whereas the DNA furnished D and trimming. Found here are 200,000 to 250,000 clones, about 85% of them singletons; the top ten hold over 2.5%. The record originates from a study of blood T cell repertoires in COVID-19. Study information: Sites across the United States, Italy and Spain contributed samples from acute and convalescent COVID-19. From T cells, B-cell-depleted T cells, or PBMCs came the material, which was cDNA or gDNA.

Trimming took off 1 base at V and 0 bases at J, with 13 bases between the two ends. Germline V gene sequence: CDR1 SNHLY, CDR2 FYNNEI. The CDR3 totals 16 residues. Sequences were obtained from peripheral blood. This clonotype was sampled from a man aged 50-60 years who had recovered from COVID-19. The rearrangement uses TRBV2 and TRBJ2-7; perhaps TRBD2 as D (6 bases). Here the CDR3 reads CASSEESGLNSYEQYF. As DNA, the CDR3 is TGTGCCAGCAGTGAAGAATCGGGACTGAACTCCTACGAGCAGTACTTC.